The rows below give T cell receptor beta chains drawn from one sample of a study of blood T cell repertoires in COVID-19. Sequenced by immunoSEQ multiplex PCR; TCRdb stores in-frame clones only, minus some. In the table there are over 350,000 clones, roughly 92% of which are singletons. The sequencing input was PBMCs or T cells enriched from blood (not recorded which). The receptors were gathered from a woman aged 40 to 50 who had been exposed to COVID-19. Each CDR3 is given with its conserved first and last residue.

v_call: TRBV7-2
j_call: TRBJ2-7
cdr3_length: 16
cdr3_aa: CASSLSRQAFSYEQYF

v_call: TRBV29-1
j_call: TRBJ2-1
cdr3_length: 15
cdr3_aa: CSVPERAGSYNEQFF

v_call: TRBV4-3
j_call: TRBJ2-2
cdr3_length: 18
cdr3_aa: CASSQVGLAGGPTGELFF

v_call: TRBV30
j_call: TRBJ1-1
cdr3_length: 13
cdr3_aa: CAWSARLDTEAFF

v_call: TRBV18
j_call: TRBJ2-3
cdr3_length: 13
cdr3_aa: CASSPQLEFTQYF

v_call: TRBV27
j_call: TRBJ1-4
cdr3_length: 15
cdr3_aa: CASSPFRETGEKLFF

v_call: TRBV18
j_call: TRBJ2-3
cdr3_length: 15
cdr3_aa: CASTGGAGRTDTQYF

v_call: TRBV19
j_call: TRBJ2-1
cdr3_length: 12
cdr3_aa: CASSYTGTEQFF

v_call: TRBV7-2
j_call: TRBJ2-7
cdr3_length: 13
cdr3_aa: CASIKQGAYEQYF

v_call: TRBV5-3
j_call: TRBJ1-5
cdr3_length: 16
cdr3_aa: CARSHSGTGPLKAQHF

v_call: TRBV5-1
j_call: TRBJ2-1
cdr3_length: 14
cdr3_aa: CASSSGQIYNEQFF

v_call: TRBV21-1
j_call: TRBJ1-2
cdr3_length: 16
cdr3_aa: CASSRNPGGANYGYTF

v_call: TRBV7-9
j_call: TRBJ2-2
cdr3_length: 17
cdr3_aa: CASSKLGQGRPTGELFF

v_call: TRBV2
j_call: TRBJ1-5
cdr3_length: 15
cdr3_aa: CASSARGRYNQPQHF

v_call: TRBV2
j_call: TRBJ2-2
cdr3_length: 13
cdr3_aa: CASSVRGRSGLFF

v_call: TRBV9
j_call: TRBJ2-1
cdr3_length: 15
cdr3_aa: CASHPGLSSYNEQFF

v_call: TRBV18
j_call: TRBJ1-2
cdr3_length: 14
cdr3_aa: CASSRDRENYGYTF

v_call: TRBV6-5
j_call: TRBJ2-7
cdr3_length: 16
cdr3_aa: CASSSKGGTGAGEQYF